This entry describes one TCR beta chain. The antigen remains undetermined. One end of the junction is discordant with germline, which a read error may explain. Amplification yielded TCR beta CDR3 regions, with RNA transcripts as the source. Using the HTBI primer set, a first-round RT-PCR was run on the TCR CDR3. TCRdb itself ran the multiplex PCR reads through MiXCR, one entry per CDR3 protein. In the table there are nearly 750,000 distinct CDR3 sequences, roughly a third of which are singletons. The sample comes from a study of T cells in Graves' hyperthyroidism and ophthalmopathy. Study conclusions and caveats: The blood repertoire included most of the expanded thyroid clonotypes above 0.001. A 13 V-J signature model discriminated ophthalmopathy versus stable hyperthyroidism.

Material for sequencing was blood. The origin of this receptor is a woman aged 40 to 50 with Graves' hyperthyroidism.

CDR3 bases: TGTGCCAGCAGCCCCCCGACCGGAAATAACCATGGTTACACCTTC. Protein: CASSPPTGNNHGYTF. The chain uses TRBV11-2 and TRBJ1-2; D unclear. The germline V gene has CDR1 SGHAT and CDR2 FQNNGV. The CDR3 loop spans 15 amino acids.